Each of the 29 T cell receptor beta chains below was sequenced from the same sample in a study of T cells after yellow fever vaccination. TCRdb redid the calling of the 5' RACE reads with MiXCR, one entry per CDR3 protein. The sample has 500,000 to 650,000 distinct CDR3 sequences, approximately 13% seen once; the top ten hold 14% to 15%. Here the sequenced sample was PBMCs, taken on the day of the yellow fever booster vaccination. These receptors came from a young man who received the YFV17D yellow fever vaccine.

The CDR3 sequence is CARSEVYEQFF. The CDR3 region has the DNA TGTGCCAGAAGCGAAGTCTATGAGCAGTTCTTC. V gene TRBV12-3 or TRBV12-4 combines with J gene TRBJ2-1; no clear D gene. The CDR3 sequence is 11 residues long. Between the trimmed V and J ends, which lost 9 bases and 8 bases, there was a span of 11 bases.

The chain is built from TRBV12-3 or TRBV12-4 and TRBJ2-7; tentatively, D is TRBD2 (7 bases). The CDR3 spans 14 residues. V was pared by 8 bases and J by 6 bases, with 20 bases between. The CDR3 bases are TGTGCCAGCGCGTACGGGGGGCCCGATATCGAGCAGTACTTC. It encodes CASAYGGPDIEQYF.

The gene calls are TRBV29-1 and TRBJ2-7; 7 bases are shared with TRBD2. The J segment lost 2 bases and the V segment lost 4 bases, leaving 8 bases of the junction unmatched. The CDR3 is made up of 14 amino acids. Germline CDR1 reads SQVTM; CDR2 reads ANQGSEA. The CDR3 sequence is CSVVLAPTAYEQYF. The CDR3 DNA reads TGCAGCGTTGTACTAGCGCCGACCGCCTACGAGCAGTACTTC.

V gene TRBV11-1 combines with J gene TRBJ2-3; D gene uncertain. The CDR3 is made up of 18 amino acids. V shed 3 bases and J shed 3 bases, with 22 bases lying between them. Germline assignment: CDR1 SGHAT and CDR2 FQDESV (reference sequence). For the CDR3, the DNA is TGTGCCAGCAGCTTGCCTCTAGGTGACACCCACCGAACAGATACGCAGTATTTT. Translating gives CASSLPLGDTHRTDTQYF.

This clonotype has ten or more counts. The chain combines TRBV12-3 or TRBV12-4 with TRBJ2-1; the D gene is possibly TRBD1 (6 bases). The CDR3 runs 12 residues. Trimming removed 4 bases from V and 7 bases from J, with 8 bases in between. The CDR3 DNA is TGTGCCAGCAGTTATAGGGGGAATGAGCAGTTCTTC. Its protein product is CASSYRGNEQFF.

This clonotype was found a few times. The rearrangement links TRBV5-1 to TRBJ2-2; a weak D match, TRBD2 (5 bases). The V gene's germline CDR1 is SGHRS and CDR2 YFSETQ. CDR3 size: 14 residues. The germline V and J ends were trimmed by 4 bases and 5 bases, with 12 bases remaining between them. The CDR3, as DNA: TGCGCCAGCAGCGGTACCCCGGGAACCGGGGAGCTGTTTTTT. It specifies CASSGTPGTGELFF.

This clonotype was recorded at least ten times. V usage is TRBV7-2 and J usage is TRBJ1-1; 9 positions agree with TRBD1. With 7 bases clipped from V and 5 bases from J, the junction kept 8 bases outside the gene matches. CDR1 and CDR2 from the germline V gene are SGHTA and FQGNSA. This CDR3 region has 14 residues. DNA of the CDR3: TGTGCCAGCATAAAGGACAGGGGATGGACTGAAGCTTTCTTT. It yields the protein CASIKDRGWTEAFF.

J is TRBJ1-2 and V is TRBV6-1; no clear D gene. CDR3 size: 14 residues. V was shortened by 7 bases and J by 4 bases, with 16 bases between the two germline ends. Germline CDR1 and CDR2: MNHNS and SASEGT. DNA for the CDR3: TGTGCCAGCATAAGACGTGGGCTAGGCTATGGCTACACCTTC. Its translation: CASIRRGLGYGYTF.

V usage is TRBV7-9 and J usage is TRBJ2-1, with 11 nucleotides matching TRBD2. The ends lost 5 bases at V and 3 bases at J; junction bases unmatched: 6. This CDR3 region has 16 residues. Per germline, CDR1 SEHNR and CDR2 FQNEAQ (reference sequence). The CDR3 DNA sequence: TGTGCCAGCAGCCCCGGACTAGCGGGTTTCTACAATGAGCAGTTCTTC. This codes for CASSPGLAGFYNEQFF.

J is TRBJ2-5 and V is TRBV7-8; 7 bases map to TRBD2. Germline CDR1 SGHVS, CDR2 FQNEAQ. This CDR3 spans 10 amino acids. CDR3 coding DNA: TGTGCGGGGGGGGACGAGACCCAGTACTTC. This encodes CAGGDETQYF.

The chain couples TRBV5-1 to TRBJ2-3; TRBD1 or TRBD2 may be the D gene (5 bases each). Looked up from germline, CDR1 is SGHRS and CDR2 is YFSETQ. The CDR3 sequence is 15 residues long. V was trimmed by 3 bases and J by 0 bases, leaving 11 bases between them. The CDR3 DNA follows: TGCGCCAGCAGCTCGGGACGGCTCAGCACAGATACGCAGTATTTT. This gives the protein CASSSGRLSTDTQYF.

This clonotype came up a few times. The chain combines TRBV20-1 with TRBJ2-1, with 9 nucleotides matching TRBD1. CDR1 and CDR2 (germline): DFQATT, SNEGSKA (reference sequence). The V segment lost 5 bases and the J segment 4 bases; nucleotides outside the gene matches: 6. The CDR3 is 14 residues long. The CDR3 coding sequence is TGCAGTGCTGGGGGACAGGGAGGATACAATGAGCAGTTCTTC. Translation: CSAGGQGGYNEQFF.

Here the CDR3 DNA reads TGTGCCAGCAGCTTAGCGGGGAGGCAGGGTGAGCAGTTCTTC. It translates to CASSLAGRQGEQFF. The chain joins TRBV7-9 to TRBJ2-1, with D tentatively TRBD2 (6 bases). The CDR3 runs 14 residues. The V gene's germline CDR1 is SEHNR and CDR2 FQNEAQ (reference sequence). V was trimmed by 0 bases and J by 9 bases, leaving 12 bases between them.

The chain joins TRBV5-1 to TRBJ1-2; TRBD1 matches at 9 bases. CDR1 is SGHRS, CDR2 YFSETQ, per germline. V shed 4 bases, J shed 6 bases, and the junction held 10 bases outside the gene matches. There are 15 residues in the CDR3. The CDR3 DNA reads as TGCGCCAGCAGCGAAGGGGACAGGGAAAGTGATGGCTACACCTTC. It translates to CASSEGDRESDGYTF.

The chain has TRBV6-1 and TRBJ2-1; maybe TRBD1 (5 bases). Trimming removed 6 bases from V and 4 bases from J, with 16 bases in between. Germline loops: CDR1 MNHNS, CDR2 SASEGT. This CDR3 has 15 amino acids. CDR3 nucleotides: TGTGCCAGCAGACTAACCCAGACAGTGTACAATGAGCAGTTCTTC. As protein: CASRLTQTVYNEQFF.

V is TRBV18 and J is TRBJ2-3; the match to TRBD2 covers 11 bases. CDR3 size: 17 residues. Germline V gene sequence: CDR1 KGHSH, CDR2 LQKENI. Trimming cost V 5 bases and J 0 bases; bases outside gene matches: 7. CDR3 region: CASSSTSGGSSTDTQYF. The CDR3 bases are TGTGCCAGCTCATCCACTAGCGGGGGATCTAGCACAGATACGCAGTATTTT.

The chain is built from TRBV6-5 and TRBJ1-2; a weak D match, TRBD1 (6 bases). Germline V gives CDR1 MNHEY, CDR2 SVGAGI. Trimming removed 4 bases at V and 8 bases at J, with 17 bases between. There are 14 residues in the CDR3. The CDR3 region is CASSSGLPGGGYTF. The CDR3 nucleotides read TGTGCCAGCAGTTCGGGACTCCCGGGGGGCGGCTACACCTTC.

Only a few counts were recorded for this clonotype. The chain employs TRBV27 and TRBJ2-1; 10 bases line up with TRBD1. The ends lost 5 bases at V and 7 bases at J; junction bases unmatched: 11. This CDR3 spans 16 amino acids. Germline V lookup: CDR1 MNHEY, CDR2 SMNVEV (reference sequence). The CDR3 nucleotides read TGTGCCAGCAGTCTCCGCCCGGGACAGGGGTTTAATGAGCAGTTCTTC. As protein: CASSLRPGQGFNEQFF.

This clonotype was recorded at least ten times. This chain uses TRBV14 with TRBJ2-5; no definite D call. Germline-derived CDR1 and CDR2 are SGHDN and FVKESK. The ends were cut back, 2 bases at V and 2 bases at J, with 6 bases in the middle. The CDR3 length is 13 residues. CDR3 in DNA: TGTGCCAGCAGCCAATACGTACAAGAGACCCAGTACTTC. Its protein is CASSQYVQETQYF.

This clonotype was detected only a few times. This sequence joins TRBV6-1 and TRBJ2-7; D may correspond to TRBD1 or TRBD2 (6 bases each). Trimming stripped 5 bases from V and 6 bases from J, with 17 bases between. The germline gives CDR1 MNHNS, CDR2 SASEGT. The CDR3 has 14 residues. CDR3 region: CASSPRGRRGEQYF. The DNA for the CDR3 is TGTGCCAGCAGTCCCAGGGGACGGAGGGGCGAGCAGTACTTC.

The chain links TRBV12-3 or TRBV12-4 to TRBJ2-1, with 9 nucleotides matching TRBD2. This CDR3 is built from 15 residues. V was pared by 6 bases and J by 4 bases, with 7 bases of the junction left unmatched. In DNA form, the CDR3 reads TGTGCCAGCAGGGCTGCTAGCGGGGATTACAATGAGCAGTTCTTC. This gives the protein CASRAASGDYNEQFF.

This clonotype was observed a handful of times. The CDR3 nucleotides read TGTGCCAGCCGGGACAGCTGGGCCAAAAACATTCAGTACTTC. Amino acid sequence: CASRDSWAKNIQYF. This sequence joins TRBV21-1 and TRBJ2-4; TRBD1, as called in the table, went unchecked against the DNA. TRBV21-1 is assigned pseudogene status. The CDR3 contains 14 residues.

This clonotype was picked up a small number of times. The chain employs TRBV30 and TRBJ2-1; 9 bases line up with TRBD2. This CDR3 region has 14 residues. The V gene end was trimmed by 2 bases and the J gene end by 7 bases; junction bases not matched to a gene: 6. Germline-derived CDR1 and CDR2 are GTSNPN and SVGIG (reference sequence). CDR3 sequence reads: CAWSLTSGYNEQFF. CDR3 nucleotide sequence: TGTGCCTGGAGTTTGACTAGCGGTTATAATGAGCAGTTCTTC.

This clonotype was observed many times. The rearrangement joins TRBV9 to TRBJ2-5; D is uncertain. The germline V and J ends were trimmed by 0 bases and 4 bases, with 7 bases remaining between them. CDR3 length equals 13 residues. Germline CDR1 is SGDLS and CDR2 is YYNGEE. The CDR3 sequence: CASSVEGGETQYF. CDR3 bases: TGTGCCAGCAGCGTAGAGGGTGGAGAGACCCAGTACTTC.

The CDR3, as DNA: TGCAGTGCTAGACCAGTCAAGCGGGACTACAATGAGCAGTTCTTC. Translation gives CSARPVKRDYNEQFF. The chain couples TRBV20-1 to TRBJ2-1, with 7 positions matching TRBD2. With V trimmed by 2 bases and J by 3 bases, 7 bases remained unmatched. The CDR3 runs 15 residues. Germline CDR1 reads DFQATT; CDR2 reads SNEGSKA (reference sequence).

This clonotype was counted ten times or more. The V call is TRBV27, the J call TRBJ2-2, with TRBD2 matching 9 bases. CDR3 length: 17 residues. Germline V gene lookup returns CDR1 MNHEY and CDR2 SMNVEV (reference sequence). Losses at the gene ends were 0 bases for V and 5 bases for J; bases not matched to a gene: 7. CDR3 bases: TGTGCCAGCAGTTTATCTTTAGCGGGAGTAGATACCGGGGAGCTGTTTTTT. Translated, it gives CASSLSLAGVDTGELFF.

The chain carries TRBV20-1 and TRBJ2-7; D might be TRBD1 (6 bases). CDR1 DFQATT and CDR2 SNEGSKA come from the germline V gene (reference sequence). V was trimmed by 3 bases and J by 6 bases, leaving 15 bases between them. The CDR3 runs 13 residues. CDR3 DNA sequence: TGCAGTGCTAGTCGGACAGCCTCAGGCGAGCAGTACTTC. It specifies CSASRTASGEQYF.

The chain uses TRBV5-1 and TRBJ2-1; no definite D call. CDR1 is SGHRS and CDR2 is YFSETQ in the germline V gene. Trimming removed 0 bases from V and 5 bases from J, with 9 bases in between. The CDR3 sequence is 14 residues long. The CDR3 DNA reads TGCGCCAGCAGCTTGGACCCTATAGACAATGAGCAGTTCTTC. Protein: CASSLDPIDNEQFF.

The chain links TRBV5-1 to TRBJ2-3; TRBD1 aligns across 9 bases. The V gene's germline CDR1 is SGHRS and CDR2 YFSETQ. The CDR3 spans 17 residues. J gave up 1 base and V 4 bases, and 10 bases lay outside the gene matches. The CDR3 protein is CASSPNRGRGGTDTQYF. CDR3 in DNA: TGCGCCAGCAGCCCCAACAGGGGGCGCGGGGGCACAGATACGCAGTATTTT.